The T cell receptor beta chain under discussion was sequenced for a study of cytomegalovirus exposure and HLA in healthy donors. The length of the CDR3 is 11 residues. Germline CDR1 is SGHNT and CDR2 is YYREEE (reference sequence). Trimming left V 2 bases short and J 5 bases short, with 5 bases between. Concerning this clone: Its cognate antigen is unknown.

Findings and caveats of the study: TCR beta sequences reportedly predicted most subjects' HLA-A and HLA-B alleles accurately. TRBV6-2, TRBV6-3 and some other V segments were excluded as indistinguishable.

This PCR relied on a set of 60 Vbeta primers and 13 Jbeta primers. TCRdb keeps only in-frame clones here, not all; method: immunoSEQ multiplex PCR. The sample yields about 95,000 clones, approximately 70% seen once. The J gene is TRBJ2-7, the V gene TRBV5-4; D is unresolved. This sequence originates from a man between 60 and 75 years old in good health and CMV-seronegative. Sequenced material: PBMCs. The CDR3, as DNA: TGTGCCAGCAGCTTTCTCGACGAGCAGTACTTC. Residues: CASSFLDEQYF.